These 29 T cell receptor beta chains were all obtained from the same sample, sequenced in a study of blood T cell repertoires in COVID-19. Some clones are missing from TCRdb's copy, which holds only in-frame ones; the method was immunoSEQ multiplex PCR. The table includes about 290,000 clones, about nine tenths detected once. Sequenced material: peripheral blood. The receptors come from a woman aged 25 to 39 with COVID-19, enrolled during active disease.

The rearrangement joins TRBV3-1 (or the pseudogene TRBV3-2) to TRBJ1-2, with TRBD1 matching 9 bases. With V trimmed by 7 bases and J by 4 bases, 7 bases remained unmatched. Germline CDR1 and CDR2: LGHDT and YNNKEL (reference sequence). This CDR3 is 14 amino acids long. Here the CDR3 DNA reads TGTGCCAGCACCCGGACAGGGGACATCTATGGCTACACCTTC. Translation: CASTRTGDIYGYTF.

The V and J genes are TRBV5-1 and TRBJ2-5; 7 bases match TRBD2. CDR1 and CDR2 from the germline V gene are SGHRS and YFSETQ. Unmatched junction bases numbered 9, after V lost 4 bases and J lost 12 bases. The CDR3 extends over 12 amino acids. Written as DNA, the CDR3 is TGCGCCAGCAGCCTCGTAGAGCGGGAAAAGTACTTC. This codes for CASSLVEREKYF. The full variable domain, completed using reference TRBV5-1 and TRBJ2-5, is KAGVTQTPRYLIKTRGQQVTLSCSPISGHRSVSWYQQTPGQGLQFLFEYFSETQRNKGNFPGRFSGRQFSNSRSEMNVSTLELGDSALYLCASSLVEREKYFGPGTRLLVL.

CDR3 region: CASSPQRGVYNEQFF. DNA for the CDR3: TGTGCCAGCAGCCCTCAGCGGGGAGTGTACAATGAGCAGTTCTTC. V and J are TRBV7-8 and TRBJ2-1; 7 positions agree with TRBD2. The V segment lost 5 bases and the J segment 4 bases; nucleotides outside the gene matches: 8. This CDR3 spans 15 amino acids. Germline V gene data show CDR1 as SGHVS and CDR2 as FQNEAQ.

The V call is TRBV6-1, the J call TRBJ2-7, with D tentatively TRBD2 (6 bases). The CDR3 is made up of 15 amino acids. Trimming took 2 bases from V and 4 from J, leaving 15 bases between them. The germline V gene has CDR1 MNHNS and CDR2 SASEGT. The CDR3 DNA reads as TGTGCCAGCAGTGAACCCCAGGACTATCGGTACGAGCAGTACTTC. Encoded protein: CASSEPQDYRYEQYF.

The rearrangement joins TRBV6-6 to TRBJ1-1; D gene unclear. The length of the CDR3 is 14 residues. Germline loops: CDR1 MNHNY, CDR2 SVGAGI (reference sequence). V was cut by 4 bases and J by 1 base, with 10 bases left in between. The CDR3 protein is CASSFTYSNTEAFF. CDR3 in DNA: TGTGCCAGCAGTTTCACGTACTCGAACACTGAAGCTTTCTTT.

This chain connects TRBV19 to TRBJ1-5; perhaps TRBD1 as D (6 bases). There are 13 residues in the CDR3. Germline V gives CDR1 LNHDA, CDR2 SQIVND (reference sequence). Trimming removed 7 bases from V and 4 bases from J, with 11 bases in between. The CDR3 coding sequence is TGTGCCAGTACCGGGACACAGAATCAGCCCCAGCATTTT. Translation: CASTGTQNQPQHF.

The genes are TRBV25-1 and TRBJ2-1, with D possibly matching TRBD2 (7 bases). Germline lookup yields CDR1 MGHDK and CDR2 SYGVNS. Trimming took 7 bases from V and 7 from J, leaving 20 bases between them. The length of the CDR3 is 15 residues. This chain's CDR3 is CASNTGAGVANEQFF. The CDR3 DNA reads TGTGCCAGCAACACGGGGGCGGGGGTGGCAAATGAGCAGTTCTTC.

The chain couples TRBV15 to TRBJ1-1; perhaps TRBD1 as D (5 bases). The CDR3 has 14 residues. The V end was cut by 1 base, the J end by 8 bases, with 14 bases between. Germline CDR1 and CDR2: LNHNV and YYDKDF (reference sequence). CDR3 protein: CATSRAQGLVEAFF. CDR3 DNA: TGTGCCACCAGCAGAGCTCAGGGTCTCGTCGAAGCTTTCTTT.

This chain links TRBV9 with TRBJ1-2; 10 bases match TRBD1. CDR1 and CDR2 from the germline V gene are SGDLS and YYNGEE. The trim removed 0 bases at V and 4 bases at J, leaving 3 bases unmatched. The CDR3 extends over 15 amino acids. This CDR3 is CASSVGGTGVYGYTF. In DNA form, the CDR3 reads TGTGCCAGCAGCGTAGGTGGGACAGGGGTCTATGGCTACACCTTC.

The chain links TRBV19 to TRBJ2-4; no clear D gene. The CDR3 contains 14 residues. Germline V lookup: CDR1 LNHDA, CDR2 SQIVND (reference sequence). The V and J ends lost 7 bases and 7 bases respectively, with 17 bases between them. CDR3 in amino acids: CASTLDPGRNIQYF. The CDR3 DNA is TGTGCCAGTACCCTTGACCCGGGTCGGAACATTCAGTACTTC.

The chain is built from TRBV5-1 and TRBJ1-4, with 7 positions matching TRBD1. J was trimmed by 1 base and V by 4 bases; bases with no gene match: 7. Germline CDR1 SGHRS, CDR2 YFSETQ. CDR3 length: 16 amino acids. The CDR3, as DNA: TGCGCCAGCAGCCCTGACAGGGTGGGAACTAATGAAAAACTGTTTTTT. This sequence encodes CASSPDRVGTNEKLFF.

The table lists this clone with a count of one. V is TRBV4-1 and J is TRBJ1-5; D is undetermined. Germline V gene data show CDR1 as MGHRA and CDR2 as YSYEKL. Trimming took 2 bases from V and 4 from J, leaving 6 bases between them. CDR3 length: 13 amino acids. The CDR3 sequence is CASSQSRNQPQHF. CDR3 nucleotides: TGCGCCAGCAGCCAATCGAGGAATCAGCCCCAGCATTTT.

The V call is TRBV15, the J call TRBJ2-7; perhaps TRBD2 as D (5 bases). Germline CDR1 and CDR2: LNHNV and YYDKDF (reference sequence). This CDR3 region has 15 residues. Trimming took off 0 bases at V and 3 bases at J, with 12 bases between the two ends. In nucleotides, the CDR3 is TGTGCCACCAGCAGAGATCGTAGAGGGCTCTACGAGCAGTACTTC. Translated: CATSRDRRGLYEQYF.

The chain recombines TRBV18 with TRBJ2-7; D might be TRBD1 (6 bases). Trimming took 6 bases from V and 5 from J, leaving 14 bases between them. The CDR3 has 13 amino acids. Germline values: CDR1 KGHSH, CDR2 LQKENI. CDR3: CASSPNYRDEQYF. The CDR3 region has the DNA TGTGCCAGCTCCCCCAATTACAGGGACGAGCAGTACTTC.

The chain combines TRBV5-1 with TRBJ1-4, with 9 bases matching TRBD1. Germline CDR1 and CDR2: SGHRS and YFSETQ. The junction had 8 bases not matched to a gene; V was cut back by 4 bases and J by 4 bases. This CDR3 is 16 amino acids long. The CDR3 loop reads CASSPGTGKYNEKLFF. The CDR3 DNA is TGCGCCAGCAGCCCTGGGACAGGGAAGTATAATGAAAAACTGTTTTTT.

The chain is built from TRBV7-8 and TRBJ1-1, with D possibly matching TRBD1 (5 bases). V was clipped by 1 base and J by 2 bases, with 11 bases between them. Germline CDR1 is SGHVS and CDR2 is FQNEAQ. The CDR3 is made up of 15 amino acids. CDR3 amino acids: CASSLGRGSNTEAFF. For the CDR3, the DNA is TGTGCCAGCAGCTTAGGTCGGGGGAGTAACACTGAAGCTTTCTTT.

The V and J genes are TRBV28 and TRBJ1-6, with D tentatively TRBD1 (5 bases). Deletions cut 7 bases from V and 8 bases from J, with 30 bases between. The germline CDR1 and CDR2 sequences are MDHEN and SYDVKM. The CDR3 is 19 amino acids. The CDR3 region has the DNA TGTGCCAGCACCAACTTATTGGCGCGGGGCAGGGAGGAAGATTCACCCCTCCACTTT. Translating gives CASTNLLARGREEDSPLHF.

The chain employs TRBV5-4 and TRBJ2-1; tentative D call: TRBD1 (6 bases). Trimming stripped 5 bases from V and 4 bases from J, with 16 bases between. Germline V CDR1 and CDR2: SGHNT, YYREEE (reference sequence). This CDR3 spans 15 amino acids. The CDR3 is CASRQDQGQYNEQFF. Written as DNA, the CDR3 is TGTGCCAGCAGGCAAGATCAGGGGCAGTACAATGAGCAGTTCTTC.

With regard to this clone: Sequence at one end of the junction differs from germline and may be a read error. The CDR3 DNA reads TGTGCCAGCAGCTTGGAGCGGACAGGGGTGAATTTC. Its translation: CASSLERTGVNF. V usage is TRBV5-8 and J usage is TRBJ2-7; 9 bases agree with TRBD1. The CDR3 consists of 12 residues. Looked up from germline, CDR1 is SGHTS and CDR2 is YDEGEE.

V is TRBV10-3 and J is TRBJ1-5; D is ambiguous. V shed 4 bases and J shed 8 bases, with 12 bases lying between them. Germline CDR1 reads ENHRY; CDR2 reads SYGVKD. This CDR3 contains 13 residues. The CDR3 is CAISVSGDKPQHF. DNA of the CDR3: TGTGCCATCAGTGTTTCCGGGGATAAGCCCCAGCATTTT.

This clone has a handful of counts. The V and J genes are TRBV5-4 and TRBJ1-1, with D hard to call. CDR3 size: 13 residues. Deletions cut 4 bases from V and 4 bases from J, with 11 bases between. CDR1 is SGHNT and CDR2 is YYREEE in the germline V gene (reference sequence). The CDR3 loop reads CASSGRGLTEAFF. The CDR3, as DNA: TGTGCCAGCAGCGGGAGAGGTCTCACTGAAGCTTTCTTT.

This rearrangement joins TRBV30 to TRBJ1-2, with 12 bases that match TRBD1. CDR1 and CDR2 (germline): GTSNPN, SVGIG (reference sequence). The CDR3 is 14 residues long. J lost 8 bases, V lost 3 bases, and 7 bases had no gene match. The CDR3 here is CAWRGKGQGAGYTF. Here the CDR3 DNA reads TGTGCCTGGAGGGGAAAGGGACAGGGGGCGGGCTACACCTTC.

This clone came up once. V usage is TRBV6-5 and J usage is TRBJ1-2; a possible D gene is TRBD1 (5 bases). Trimming left V 5 bases short and J 8 bases short, with 15 bases between. This CDR3 has 13 residues. CDR1 is MNHEY, CDR2 SVGAGI, per germline. In DNA, the CDR3 is TGTGCCAGCAGTCCCGGGACTCAGGGCGGCTACACCTTC. It is translated as CASSPGTQGGYTF.

This rearrangement joins TRBV5-4 to TRBJ2-1, with D unclear. Germline CDR1 is SGHNT and CDR2 is YYREEE (reference sequence). With 7 bases removed from V and 5 bases from J, the gap between germline ends came to 7 bases. There are 11 residues in the CDR3. Here the CDR3 reads CASELHNEQFF. CDR3 coding DNA: TGTGCCAGCGAACTCCACAATGAGCAGTTCTTC.

This sequence joins TRBV27 and TRBJ1-4, with 8 bases fitting TRBD1. J lost 5 bases, V lost 3 bases, and 5 bases had no gene match. In germline, CDR1 is MNHEY, CDR2 SMNVEV (reference sequence). The CDR3 is 15 amino acids. The CDR3 DNA reads as TGTGCCAGCAGTTTCTTAGGGACAGGAAATGAAAAACTGTTTTTT. Translation: CASSFLGTGNEKLFF.

V usage is TRBV6-6 and J usage is TRBJ1-5; D uncertain. V gave up 2 bases and J gave up 4 bases, with 12 bases separating them. Germline V gene data show CDR1 as MNHNY and CDR2 as SVGAGI (reference sequence). The CDR3 totals 15 residues. The chain's CDR3 is CASSYEAEGNQPQHF. The CDR3 DNA sequence: TGTGCCAGCAGTTACGAAGCGGAGGGAAATCAGCCCCAGCATTTT.

The V gene is TRBV12-5, the J gene TRBJ1-3; D remains unclear. The CDR3 consists of 15 residues. V shed 1 base and J shed 1 base, with 8 bases lying between them. Germline assignment: CDR1 LGHNT and CDR2 FRNRAP. CDR3 in amino acids: CASGLEPGSGNTIYF. In DNA, the CDR3 is TGTGCTAGTGGTTTGGAACCAGGTTCTGGAAACACCATATATTTT.

This clone was observed once. The chain joins TRBV4-1 to TRBJ2-3, with no clear D. Deletions cut 0 bases from V and 2 bases from J, with 9 bases between. The CDR3 is made up of 15 amino acids. Germline-derived CDR1 and CDR2 are MGHRA and YSYEKL. This chain's CDR3 is CASSQDLSYTDTQYF. CDR3 bases: TGCGCCAGCAGCCAAGATCTCTCTTACACAGATACGCAGTATTTT.

The chain employs TRBV6-5 and TRBJ1-1; unclear D gene. V gave up 10 bases and J gave up 0 bases, with 12 bases separating them. Germline V gene sequence: CDR1 MNHEY, CDR2 SVGAGI. This CDR3 comprises 13 residues. The CDR3 protein is CANGRGMNTEAFF. The CDR3 coding sequence is TGTGCCAATGGACGGGGTATGAACACTGAAGCTTTCTTT.